Each of the 22 T cell receptor beta chains below was sequenced from the same sample in a study of blood T cell repertoires in COVID-19. The method was immunoSEQ multiplex PCR; TCRdb's version includes in-frame clones alone and lacks a portion of them. This table has approximately 170,000 clones, 70% to 85% appearing once. Sequenced material: PBMCs or T cells enriched from blood (not recorded which). Receptor source: a man between 45 and 60 years old who had recovered from COVID-19.

The rearrangement joins TRBV9 to TRBJ1-1; weak D call: TRBD1 (6 bases). V lost 3 bases and J 4 bases, leaving 25 bases between the germline ends. The CDR3 sequence is 18 residues long. Germline V CDR1 and CDR2: SGDLS, YYNGEE. The CDR3 reads CASSEGPGAGAFGTEAFF. DNA of the CDR3: TGTGCCAGCAGCGAGGGGCCTGGGGCAGGGGCGTTCGGCACTGAAGCTTTCTTT.

The sample holds one count of this clone. The rearrangement joins TRBV2 to TRBJ1-2, with 10 positions matching TRBD1. With 8 bases clipped from V and 6 bases from J, the junction kept 6 bases outside the gene matches. The CDR3 consists of 13 residues. Germline V gives CDR1 SNHLY, CDR2 FYNNEI. CDR3 region: CASSSDRGDGYTF. CDR3 DNA sequence: TGTGCCAGCTCATCGGACAGGGGGGATGGCTACACCTTC.

Only a few counts were recorded for this clone. The V and J genes are TRBV9 and TRBJ2-5; 7 bases fit TRBD2. CDR1 is SGDLS and CDR2 is YYNGEE in the germline V gene. The CDR3 spans 16 residues. Trimming at V came to 0 bases and at J to 5 bases, leaving 10 bases not matched to a gene. CDR3 nucleotides: TGTGCCAGCAGCGTAGTCGGGGGGACGGGGCGCGAGACCCAGTACTTC. Translating it yields CASSVVGGTGRETQYF.

The J gene is TRBJ1-2, the V gene TRBV12-2; no DNA check was done on the table's D call, TRBD1. TRBV12-2 is tagged as a pseudogene. The CDR3 contains 16 residues. This chain's CDR3 is CASRLAGGQGSGGYTF. DNA of the CDR3: TGTGCAAGTCGCTTAGCCGGGGGACAGGGGAGCGGTGGCTACACCTTC.

The chain links TRBV28 to TRBJ1-2; 7 bases map to TRBD1. Germline CDR1 reads MDHEN; CDR2 reads SYDVKM. This CDR3 is 17 amino acids long. J lost 0 bases, V lost 2 bases, and 9 bases had no gene match. The CDR3 DNA is TGTGCCAGCAGTTTAGGACCCACAGGGGAGGCTAACTATGGCTACACCTTC. Its translation is CASSLGPTGEANYGYTF.

The chain combines TRBV27 with TRBJ2-5; 8 nucleotides agree with TRBD2. V lost 5 bases, J lost 5 bases, and 7 bases stayed unmatched. The germline gives CDR1 MNHEY, CDR2 SMNVEV (reference sequence). There are 14 residues in the CDR3. The CDR3 is CASSPGGVVETQYF. CDR3 nucleotide sequence: TGTGCCAGCAGTCCCGGGGGGGTGGTGGAGACCCAGTACTTC.

The count of this clone is one. This chain links TRBV18 with TRBJ2-2, with 14 positions matching TRBD2. The CDR3 contains 17 residues. V dropped 0 bases and J dropped 7; count of bases not matched to a gene: 4. Germline values: CDR1 KGHSH, CDR2 LQKENI. DNA for the CDR3: TGTGCCAGCTCACCACCGGGACTAGCGGGGGAGAACGGGGAGCTGTTTTTT. Its translation is CASSPPGLAGENGELFF. The whole variable domain, remainder taken from reference TRBV18 and TRBJ2-2, is NAGVMQNPRHLVRRRGQEARLRCSPMKGHSHVYWYRQLPEEGLKFMVYLQKENIIDESGMPKERFSAEFPKEGPSILRIQQVVRGDSAAYFCASSPPGLAGENGELFFGEGSRLTVL.

In its sample, this clone was seen once. This chain joins TRBV7-9 and TRBJ1-2; 7 bases agree with TRBD1. After removal of 5 bases from V and 1 base from J, the junction contained 16 bases not matched to a gene. CDR3 size: 18 residues. CDR1 and CDR2 (germline): SEHNR, FQNEAQ (reference sequence). In nucleotides, the CDR3 is TGTGCCAGCAGCCCTACCGACAGGGTATTACCTGTTAACTATGGCTACACCTTC. Protein sequence: CASSPTDRVLPVNYGYTF.

This clone was detected only a few times. The V and J genes are TRBV18 and TRBJ1-2; D may be TRBD1 (5 bases). V shed 5 bases and J shed 3 bases, with 13 bases lying between them. This CDR3 spans 14 amino acids. Germline V gene sequence: CDR1 KGHSH, CDR2 LQKENI. CDR3 coding DNA: TGTGCCAGCTCAGGGGCAGGGTCGGACTATGGCTACACCTTC. This gives the protein CASSGAGSDYGYTF.

This sequence joins TRBV3-1 (or the pseudogene TRBV3-2) and TRBJ1-2; D is uncertain. CDR1 and CDR2 (germline): LGHDT, YNNKEL (reference sequence). This CDR3 is 15 amino acids long. V was shortened by 0 bases and J by 4 bases, with 12 bases between the two germline ends. CDR3 amino acids: CASSQDGTGSYGYTF. CDR3 bases: TGTGCCAGCAGCCAAGACGGTACGGGTAGCTATGGCTACACCTTC.

The rearrangement uses TRBV7-8 and TRBJ2-3; tentative D call: TRBD2 (5 bases). V lost 0 bases to trimming and J lost 3 bases, with 19 bases between them. There are 18 residues in the CDR3. Germline CDR1 SGHVS, CDR2 FQNEAQ. The CDR3 DNA follows: TGTGCCAGCAGCTTAGCAGTTGGACTCCGGGATCGGACAGATACGCAGTATTTT. Translating gives CASSLAVGLRDRTDTQYF.

CDR3 sequence: CASSTGNYEQYF. CDR3 bases: TGTGCCAGCAGTACCGGGAACTACGAGCAGTACTTC. The gene calls are TRBV6-5 and TRBJ2-7; D might be TRBD2 (5 bases). Trimming cost V 5 bases and J 3 bases, with 8 bases left between them. Germline CDR1 MNHEY, CDR2 SVGAGI. This CDR3 spans 12 amino acids.

This clone has just one count. The rearrangement joins TRBV6-5 to TRBJ1-2, with D unclear. The V and J ends lost 2 bases and 6 bases respectively, with 10 bases between them. The CDR3 totals 13 residues. The germline gives CDR1 MNHEY, CDR2 SVGAGI. CDR3 coding DNA: TGTGCCAGCAGTTACGAGACAACTGATGGCTACACCTTC. This encodes CASSYETTDGYTF.

The chain carries TRBV28 and TRBJ1-4; D ambiguous. The germline V and J ends were trimmed by 6 bases and 5 bases, with 13 bases remaining between them. The CDR3 contains 14 residues. Germline V gene lookup returns CDR1 MDHEN and CDR2 SYDVKM. The CDR3, as DNA: TGTGCCAGCAGGAGCGGTCCCCGAAATGAAAAACTGTTTTTT. This encodes CASRSGPRNEKLFF.

This chain connects TRBV5-1 to TRBJ1-1, with TRBD1 identical over 7 bases. Germline CDR1 and CDR2: SGHRS and YFSETQ. This CDR3 has 15 amino acids. Germline trimming cut 0 bases from V and 3 bases from J; bases unmatched to any gene: 5. CDR3 sequence: CASSLVTGWYTEAFF. In nucleotides, the CDR3 is TGCGCCAGCAGCTTGGTGACAGGGTGGTACACTGAAGCTTTCTTT.

This chain links TRBV7-9 with TRBJ2-2; TRBD2 matches at 11 bases. The CDR3 loop spans 19 amino acids. CDR1 SEHNR and CDR2 FQNEAQ come from the germline V gene (reference sequence). The junction had 13 bases not matched to a gene; V was cut back by 3 bases and J by 4 bases. This chain's CDR3 is CASSLWFSTSGDVTGELFF. The CDR3 DNA is TGTGCCAGCAGCTTGTGGTTTTCGACTAGCGGGGATGTCACCGGGGAGCTGTTTTTT.

The chain carries TRBV10-1 and TRBJ2-7; D unclear. This CDR3 contains 18 residues. Germline V gives CDR1 WNHNN, CDR2 SYGVQD (reference sequence). V lost 2 bases and J 3 bases, leaving 23 bases between the germline ends. The CDR3 spells CASSEGFRPGSPHYEQYF. The CDR3 DNA reads TGCGCCAGCAGTGAGGGCTTCCGACCAGGATCCCCCCACTACGAGCAGTACTTC.

V usage is TRBV5-1 and J usage is TRBJ1-1; D not resolved. CDR1 SGHRS and CDR2 YFSETQ come from the germline V gene. The ends were cut back, 4 bases at V and 2 bases at J, with 12 bases in the middle. This CDR3 has 14 amino acids. DNA for the CDR3: TGCGCCAGCAGCCCTTCTCCGAGAAACACTGAAGCTTTCTTT. Translation: CASSPSPRNTEAFF.

The chain recombines TRBV7-9 with TRBJ1-4; 8 nucleotides agree with TRBD1. The CDR3 is 14 amino acids. V lost 5 bases to trimming and J lost 5 bases; unmatched junction nucleotides: 4. Germline CDR1 and CDR2: SEHNR and FQNEAQ (reference sequence). CDR3 loop: CASSPGQGNEKLFF. The CDR3 bases are TGTGCCAGCAGCCCCGGACAGGGAAATGAAAAACTGTTTTTT.

The chain recombines TRBV7-9 with TRBJ2-3, with 7 positions matching TRBD1. The germline V gene encodes CDR1 SEHNR and CDR2 FQNEAQ (reference sequence). The V gene end was trimmed by 3 bases and the J gene end by 3 bases; junction bases not matched to a gene: 9. The CDR3 covers 16 residues. The DNA for the CDR3 is TGTGCCAGCAGCTTGGGACAGTATTTAGGGACAGATACGCAGTATTTT. Its translation: CASSLGQYLGTDTQYF.

This clone turned up a few times. V usage is TRBV19 and J usage is TRBJ1-5, with a weak D call TRBD1 (5 bases). Trimming took 7 bases from V and 6 from J, leaving 13 bases between them. From germline, CDR1 is LNHDA and CDR2 SQIVND (reference sequence). The CDR3 is 13 residues long. The CDR3 DNA reads TGTGCCAGTATCAACCAGCAGGGTCAGCCCCAGCATTTT. Translated: CASINQQGQPQHF.

The rearrangement uses TRBV12-3 or TRBV12-4 and TRBJ1-2; 7 positions agree with TRBD1. Germline trimming cut 6 bases from V and 5 bases from J; bases unmatched to any gene: 3. CDR3 length: 12 residues. The CDR3 here is CASSRQGYGYTF. CDR3 sequence (DNA): TGTGCCAGCAGCCGACAGGGTTATGGCTACACCTTC.